Shown below are 6 T cell receptor beta chains from a single sample sequenced in a study of post-analysis software for immune sequencing data. Study observations and caveats: Patients used about 5 TRBV segments, including TRBV5-6, TRBV5-1 and TRBV20-1, more often than controls.

Their target antigens are unknown. TCR beta cDNA libraries had unique molecular identifiers. TCRdb re-analysed the PCR reads in MiXCR, keeping a single row per CDR3 protein. The sample lists a few hundred thousand distinct CDR3 sequences, around 34% seen once, with roughly 4.8% in the top ten. Sequenced sample: blood. Source of these receptors: a girl aged 10-17 years with multiple sclerosis.

The rearrangement links TRBV11-2 to TRBJ2-2; D is uncertain. The CDR3 has 14 residues. Germline CDR1 and CDR2: SGHAT and FQNNGV. Trimming took off 5 bases at V and 3 bases at J, with 10 bases between the two ends. CDR3 sequence: CASSPRSYTGELFF. Here the CDR3 DNA reads TGTGCCAGCAGCCCCAGGTCCTACACCGGGGAGCTGTTTTTT.

About this clonotype: This may stem from a read error, because a much larger clone lies one nucleotide away. V and J are TRBV7-2 and TRBJ2-1, with D unresolved. Germline lookup yields CDR1 SGHTA and CDR2 FQGNSA. V gave up 4 bases and J gave up 3 bases, with 10 bases separating them. The CDR3 has 14 amino acids. Here the CDR3 DNA reads TGTGCCAGCAGCTGTTTTGGCGGCTACAATGAGCAGTTCTTC. This sequence encodes CASSCFGGYNEQFF.

This chain joins TRBV11-2 and TRBJ2-1; possible D gene TRBD2, 5 bases. Germline assignment: CDR1 SGHAT and CDR2 FQNNGV. This CDR3 is 16 amino acids long. Trimming shortened V by 5 bases and J by 0 bases, and 14 bases separated the two germline ends. The CDR3 region has the DNA TGTGCCAGCAGCCCTCGAGCGGATAGCTCCTACAATGAGCAGTTCTTC. Translating it yields CASSPRADSSYNEQFF.

This chain links TRBV7-2 with TRBJ2-4; D remains ambiguous. This CDR3 contains 14 residues. Looked up from germline, CDR1 is SGHTA and CDR2 is FQGNSA. V was clipped by 4 bases and J by 2 bases, with 9 bases between them. CDR3 bases: TGTGCCAGCAGCTGGGAACTTCCCAAAAACATTCAGTACTTC. Translating gives CASSWELPKNIQYF.

Only a few counts were recorded for this clonotype. V and J are TRBV3-1 and TRBJ2-1; 9 nucleotides line up with TRBD2. The CDR3 loop spans 16 amino acids. Germline lookup yields CDR1 LGHDT and CDR2 YNNKEL (reference sequence). V shed 1 base and J 6 bases; nucleotides not matched to a gene: 7. The CDR3: CASSQVTGLAVNEQFF. The CDR3 DNA sequence: TGTGCCAGCAGCCAAGTCACGGGACTAGCAGTCAATGAGCAGTTCTTC.

The chain couples TRBV7-9 to TRBJ2-5, with D perhaps TRBD1 or TRBD2 (5 bases each). This CDR3 contains 15 residues. Trimming cost V 5 bases and J 5 bases, with 18 bases left between them. CDR1 is SEHNR and CDR2 is FQNEAQ in the germline V gene (reference sequence). The CDR3 is CASSANRRMRETQYF. The CDR3 region has the DNA TGTGCCAGCAGCGCCAACAGGAGGATGAGGGAGACCCAGTACTTC. The full variable domain, rest sourced from reference TRBV7-9 and TRBJ2-5, is DTGVSQNPRHKITKRGQNVTFRCDPISEHNRLYWYRQTLGQGPEFLTYFQNEAQLEKSRLLSDRFSAERPKGSFSTLEIQRTEQGDSAMYLCASSANRRMRETQYFGPGTRLLVL.